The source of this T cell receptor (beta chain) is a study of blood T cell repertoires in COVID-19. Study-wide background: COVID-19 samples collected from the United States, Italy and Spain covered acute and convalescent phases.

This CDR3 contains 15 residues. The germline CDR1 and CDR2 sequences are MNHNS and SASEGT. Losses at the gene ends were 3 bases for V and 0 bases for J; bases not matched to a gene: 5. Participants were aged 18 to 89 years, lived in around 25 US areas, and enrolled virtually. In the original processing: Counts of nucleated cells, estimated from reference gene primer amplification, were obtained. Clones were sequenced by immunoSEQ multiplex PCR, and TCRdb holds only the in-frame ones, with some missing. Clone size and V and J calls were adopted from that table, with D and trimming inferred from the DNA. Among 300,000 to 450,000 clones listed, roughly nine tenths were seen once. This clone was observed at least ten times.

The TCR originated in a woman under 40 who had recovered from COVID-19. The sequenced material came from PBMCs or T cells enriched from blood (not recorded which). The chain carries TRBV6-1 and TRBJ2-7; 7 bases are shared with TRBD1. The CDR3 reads CASSDPWTGSYEQYF. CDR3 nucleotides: TGTGCCAGCAGTGACCCCTGGACAGGCTCCTACGAGCAGTACTTC.